The text below deals with one TCR beta chain. This CDR3 is built from 14 residues. Trimming pared 5 bases from V and 8 bases from J, leaving 19 bases between. Germline V gives CDR1 SGHRS, CDR2 YFSETQ. Methods used by the authors: Amplified reference gene primers provided the basis for estimating nucleated cell counts. Clones were read by immunoSEQ multiplex PCR, and TCRdb kept only the in-frame ones, dropping some. That table is the source of V, J and clone size, and D and trimming were worked out from the DNA. The data contain 150,000 to 200,000 clones, around three quarters of them singletons. This sample was included in a study of blood T cell repertoires in COVID-19.

This sequence was found in a man in his 60s with active or convalescent COVID-19. The specimen was peripheral blood. This chain links TRBV5-1 with TRBJ1-2, with D maybe TRBD1 (5 bases). CDR3 loop: CASRENSRGGGYTF. The CDR3, as DNA: TGCGCCAGCAGGGAGAACTCCCGGGGGGGAGGCTACACCTTC.